This note documents a single TCR beta chain sequence. This sample stems from a study of blood T cell repertoires in COVID-19. In the authors' workflow: Amplification of reference gene primers was used by the study to estimate nucleated cell counts. Sequencing used immunoSEQ multiplex PCR; TCRdb keeps in-frame clones, though not all of them. For V, J and clone size, that table is used; D and trimming come from the DNA. The table has approximately 99,000 clones, roughly four fifths seen once. V lost 3 bases and J lost 3, with 10 bases in between. CDR1 is SGHTA and CDR2 is FQGTGA in the germline V gene. This CDR3 region has 14 residues.

This TCR was sampled from a woman in her 70s with acute or convalescent COVID-19. Sequencing used peripheral blood. This chain uses TRBV7-3 with TRBJ2-3; maybe TRBD2 (6 bases). As DNA, the CDR3 is TGTGCCAGCAGCTTTGGCGGGGCAACAGATACGCAGTATTTT. Translation: CASSFGGATDTQYF. Filled out from reference TRBV7-3 and TRBJ2-3, the complete variable domain reads GAGVSQTPSNKVTEKGKYVELRCDPISGHTALYWYRQSLGQGPEFLIYFQGTGAADDSGLPNDRFFAVRPEGSVSTLKIQRTERGDSAVYLCASSFGGATDTQYFGPGTRLTVL.